Presented here are 20 T cell receptor beta chains from one specimen sequenced in a study of shared clonotypes between healthy human individuals. TCRdb's table, derived via immunoSEQ multiplex PCR, lists solely in-frame clones and lacks some. The table lists 2.3 million or so clones, more than 85% of them singletons. The sample was naive CD4+ T cells from PBMCs. As to subset: CD45RA+ positively selected. These receptors were taken from a man aged 18 to 30 in good health. Some clones in this sample may be carry-over from other donors' samples.

This clone was recorded once. The chain recombines TRBV19 with TRBJ1-1; D is undetermined. In germline, CDR1 is LNHDA, CDR2 SQIVND (reference sequence). The V gene lost 5 bases and the J gene lost 1 base, with 17 bases spanning the gap. The length of the CDR3 is 16 residues. The CDR3 coding sequence is TGTGCCAGTAGTCGCAGCGGATCAAGACCGAACACTGAAGCTTTCTTT. Residues: CASSRSGSRPNTEAFF.

The CDR3 DNA reads TGTGCCACCCGGTGGGAAGCGGGAGTAACCGGGGAGCTGTTTTTT. Translating gives CATRWEAGVTGELFF. The V and J genes are TRBV15 and TRBJ2-2; 8 bases line up with TRBD2. V gave up 8 bases and J gave up 5 bases; unmatched junction bases: 10. Germline V CDR1 and CDR2: LNHNV, YYDKDF (reference sequence). The CDR3 is 15 amino acids.

This chain uses TRBV28 with TRBJ2-1; 9 nucleotides align to TRBD2. The V and J ends lost 1 base and 1 base, in that order; junction bases with no gene match: 2. The V gene's germline CDR1 is MDHEN and CDR2 SYDVKM. The CDR3 covers 16 residues. The CDR3 sequence: CASSLYTSGSYNEQFF. Here the CDR3 DNA reads TGTGCCAGCAGTTTATATACTAGCGGGTCCTACAATGAGCAGTTCTTC.

The genes are TRBV28 and TRBJ1-3, with 8 nucleotides matching TRBD1. This CDR3 has 13 amino acids. V lost 9 bases to trimming and J lost 3 bases; unmatched junction nucleotides: 4. CDR1 and CDR2 (germline): MDHEN, SYDVKM. The CDR3 loop reads CASQGANGNTIYF. The CDR3 bases are TGTGCCAGTCAGGGGGCTAATGGAAACACCATATATTTT.

The chain carries TRBV11-3 and TRBJ1-3; D gene ambiguous. CDR3 length equals 16 residues. Germline V gives CDR1 SGHNT, CDR2 YENEEA. The ends were cut back, 7 bases at V and 2 bases at J, with 18 bases in the middle. The CDR3 DNA reads TGTGCCAGCATCACCCGACGGAGTGTGGCTGGAAACACCATATATTTT. Amino acid sequence: CASITRRSVAGNTIYF.

This chain uses TRBV2 with TRBJ2-2; TRBD2 agrees at 7 bases. The CDR3 spans 15 residues. CDR1 and CDR2 (germline): SNHLY, FYNNEI. The trim removed 8 bases at V and 0 bases at J, leaving 6 bases unmatched. This chain's CDR3 is CASEAAGANTGELFF. The CDR3 region has the DNA TGTGCCAGCGAAGCGGCGGGGGCGAACACCGGGGAGCTGTTTTTT.

The chain has TRBV7-2 and TRBJ1-4; TRBD1 is a possible D gene (5 bases). CDR3 length equals 14 residues. V was trimmed by 5 bases and J by 6 bases, leaving 13 bases between them. Looked up from germline, CDR1 is SGHTA and CDR2 is FQGNSA. Written as DNA, the CDR3 is TGTGCCAGCAGCGGCTACGGGACGCATGAAAAACTGTTTTTT. It codes for CASSGYGTHEKLFF.

The count of this clone is one. The chain recombines TRBV9 with TRBJ1-1, with unresolved D. The ends were cut back, 0 bases at V and 5 bases at J, with 8 bases in the middle. Germline lookup yields CDR1 SGDLS and CDR2 YYNGEE. The CDR3 is made up of 13 amino acids. Here the CDR3 DNA reads TGTGCCAGCAGCGTAGCAGCTGGGACTGAAGCTTTCTTT. This encodes CASSVAAGTEAFF.

The sample holds a few counts of this clone. This chain joins TRBV5-1 and TRBJ1-5; D might be TRBD1 (5 bases). The germline V and J ends were trimmed by 5 bases and 11 bases, with 17 bases remaining between them. This CDR3 is 13 amino acids long. The germline gives CDR1 SGHRS, CDR2 YFSETQ. The CDR3 sequence is CASSPDGVRAQHF. CDR3 nucleotides: TGCGCCAGCAGTCCGGACGGGGTCAGGGCCCAGCATTTT. The full variable domain, rest sourced from reference TRBV5-1 and TRBJ1-5, is KAGVTQTPRYLIKTRGQQVTLSCSPISGHRSVSWYQQTPGQGLQFLFEYFSETQRNKGNFPGRFSGRQFSNSRSEMNVSTLELGDSALYLCASSPDGVRAQHFGDGTRLSIL.

This rearrangement joins TRBV1 to TRBJ1-5; the table's D call of TRBD1 was not tested on the DNA. TRBV1 counts as a pseudogene. CDR3 length: 15 residues. For the CDR3, the DNA is TGCACCAGCAGCAAAAAAGGGACAGCCGATCAGCCCCAGCATTTT. It specifies CTSSKKGTADQPQHF.

The V gene is TRBV7-8, the J gene TRBJ1-2, with D possibly TRBD1 on 6 matching bases. The CDR3 runs to 18 residues. The germline gives CDR1 SGHVS, CDR2 FQNEAQ. The V gene lost 4 bases and the J gene lost 3 bases, with 24 bases spanning the gap. The CDR3 DNA reads TGTGCCAGCAGCTCGAGCCTCCGGGGGGGGCTGAATGACTATGGCTACACCTTC. It codes for CASSSSLRGGLNDYGYTF.

The rearrangement links TRBV18 to TRBJ2-7, with a possible D match to TRBD2 (6 bases). The V and J ends lost 3 bases and 3 bases respectively, with 18 bases between them. The CDR3 contains 16 residues. Per the germline V gene, CDR1 is KGHSH and CDR2 is LQKENI. CDR3 in DNA: TGTGCCAGCTCACCTCGGGGAGGCCCTCAGGTCTACGAGCAGTACTTC. Translation: CASSPRGGPQVYEQYF.

This chain links TRBV30 with TRBJ1-4; D is unresolved. The V and J ends lost 3 bases and 2 bases respectively, with 13 bases between them. The CDR3 loop spans 15 amino acids. Germline lookup yields CDR1 GTSNPN and CDR2 SVGIG (reference sequence). CDR3 loop: CAWRRYRTTNEKLFF. CDR3 nucleotides: TGTGCCTGGAGGCGATACAGAACGACTAATGAAAAACTGTTTTTT.

The CDR3 here is CASSVGREDEQYF. CDR3 coding DNA: TGTGCCAGCAGTGTGGGACGGGAAGACGAGCAGTACTTC. The V and J genes are TRBV6-1 and TRBJ2-7; D may be TRBD1 or TRBD2 (5 bases each). The CDR3 is 13 residues long. Per the germline V gene, CDR1 is MNHNS and CDR2 is SASEGT. Trimming took 4 bases from V and 5 from J, leaving 12 bases between them.

The rearrangement joins TRBV7-2 to TRBJ1-6, with D maybe TRBD1 (5 bases). Trimming removed 1 base at V and 7 bases at J, with 11 bases between. CDR1 is SGHTA, CDR2 FQGNSA, per germline. The CDR3 length is 15 residues. The CDR3 is CASSLELGVNSPLHF. CDR3 DNA: TGTGCCAGCAGCTTAGAACTGGGGGTGAATTCACCCCTCCACTTT. The variable domain in full, completed from reference TRBV7-2 and TRBJ1-6, reads GAGVSQSPSNKVTEKGKDVELRCDPISGHTALYWYRQSLGQGLEFLIYFQGNSAPDKSGLPSDRFSAERTGGSVSTLTIQRTQQEDSAVYLCASSLELGVNSPLHFGNGTRLTVT.

The chain employs TRBV6-5 and TRBJ2-3; D unclear. This CDR3 is built from 16 residues. Germline CDR1 reads MNHEY; CDR2 reads SVGAGI. V lost 2 bases and J lost 0, with 12 bases in between. The CDR3 loop is CASSYRVDASTDTQYF. The CDR3 bases are TGTGCCAGCAGTTACCGTGTCGACGCTAGCACAGATACGCAGTATTTT.

The chain is built from TRBV5-1 and TRBJ1-1; a possible D gene is TRBD1 (5 bases). The CDR3 contains 15 residues. The germline V and J ends were trimmed by 3 bases and 1 base, with 13 bases remaining between them. The germline V gene has CDR1 SGHRS and CDR2 YFSETQ. CDR3 sequence (DNA): TGCGCCAGCAGCTCGGGACGTCCACAGAACACTGAAGCTTTCTTT. As protein: CASSSGRPQNTEAFF. The full variable domain, completed using reference TRBV5-1 and TRBJ1-1, is KAGVTQTPRYLIKTRGQQVTLSCSPISGHRSVSWYQQTPGQGLQFLFEYFSETQRNKGNFPGRFSGRQFSNSRSEMNVSTLELGDSALYLCASSSGRPQNTEAFFGQGTRLTVV.

This rearrangement joins TRBV27 to TRBJ2-1; TRBD1 agrees at 9 bases. This CDR3 is built from 16 residues. The germline V gene has CDR1 MNHEY and CDR2 SMNVEV (reference sequence). Germline trimming cut 7 bases from V and 15 bases from J; bases unmatched to any gene: 22. In DNA, the CDR3 is TGTGCCAGCACTCCGGCTTTAGGACAGGGGCCTCAGGAGGCGTTCTTC. Translated, it gives CASTPALGQGPQEAFF.

Remarks on this clone: This CDR3 is also generated by other DNA sequences in the sample. CDR3 amino acids: CASSPLAGGAYEQYF. Written as DNA, the CDR3 is TGTGCCAGTTCTCCGTTAGCGGGAGGGGCCTACGAGCAGTACTTC. This chain connects TRBV19 to TRBJ2-7, with 11 bases matching TRBD2. Trimming removed 8 bases from V and 2 bases from J; junction bases left unmatched: 8. CDR3 length: 15 residues. From germline, CDR1 is LNHDA and CDR2 SQIVND (reference sequence). Using reference TRBV19 and TRBJ2-7 for the parts outside the CDR3, the full variable domain is DGGITQSPKYLFRKEGQNVTLSCEQNLNHDAMYWYRQDPGQGLRLIYYSQIVNDFQKGDIAEGYSVSREKKESFPLTVTSAQKNPTAFYLCASSPLAGGAYEQYFGPGTRLTVT.

This chain links TRBV28 with TRBJ1-1; no clear D gene. Germline-derived CDR1 and CDR2 are MDHEN and SYDVKM. V lost 5 bases to trimming and J lost 4 bases, with 14 bases between them. This CDR3 has 14 residues. The CDR3 reads CASSQPRKSTEAFF. The CDR3 DNA is TGTGCCAGCAGTCAGCCGAGGAAGAGCACTGAAGCTTTCTTT.